This TCR beta chain was captured in a study of T cell repertoires in cytomegalovirus infection. Whole-study context: The authors relied on CMV epitopes, both recently identified HLA-C-restricted and well-studied HLA-B-restricted. Study-wide points: Cumulative public TCR beta family frequency identified carriers of CMV plus the relevant HLA. Clonotype analysis showed dominance of the ex vivo response by HLA-C-restricted CMV-specific TCR beta clonotypes.

The CDR3 runs to 16 residues. V was cut by 1 base and J by 9 bases, with 19 bases left in between. Germline CDR1 reads MNHEY; CDR2 reads SMNVEV (reference sequence). As concerns this clonotype: Its antigen is not known.

TCRdb redid the calling of the reads with MiXCR, one entry per CDR3 protein. The top ten hold around an eighth of the sample, which has around 900,000 distinct CDR3 sequences, approximately 31% seen once. Here the sequenced sample was cultured CD8+ T cells from PBMCs, taken from culture after CMV antigen stimulation. This receptor was taken from a human donor in good health (CMV status not recorded). Some clones in this sample may be carry-over from other donors' samples. The gene calls are TRBV27 and TRBJ2-1; D is ambiguous. The DNA for the CDR3 is TGTGCCAGCAGTTTATACGGCAGTGATTCTATGATTGAGCAGTTCTTC. It codes for CASSLYGSDSMIEQFF.